One sample yielded the 18 T cell receptor beta chains listed below, sequenced in a study of human T cells and chemical hapten exposure. Using its own MiXCR run on the RACE reads, TCRdb lists one record per CDR3 protein. The sample carries over 60,000 distinct CDR3 sequences, approximately 10% recorded once. Time point noted: patch test 2, 6 weeks after DPC sensitization. The sample's treatment: therapeutic diphenylcyclopropenone sensitization with weekly scalp DPC. Specimen: whole blood, collected in connection with sensitization to the hapten diphenylcyclopropenone (DPC). Source of these receptors: a woman between 45 and 60 years old with alopecia areata. Some clones in this sample may be carry-over from other donors' samples.

This clonotype was counted many times. This sequence joins TRBV29-1 and TRBJ2-2; a weak D match, TRBD1 (6 bases). Germline values: CDR1 SQVTM, CDR2 ANQGSEA. This CDR3 has 14 amino acids. V shed 2 bases and J shed 0 bases, with 7 bases lying between them. The CDR3: CSVERTANTGELFF. The CDR3 nucleotides read TGCAGCGTTGAACGGACAGCGAACACCGGGGAGCTGTTTTTT.

This clonotype appeared many times. This chain joins TRBV6-4 and TRBJ2-1, with 9 bases aligning to TRBD1. The CDR3 length is 15 residues. Germline CDR1 reads MRHNA; CDR2 reads SNTAGT. V shed 3 bases, J shed 4 bases, and the junction held 4 bases outside the gene matches. CDR3 in DNA: TGTGCCAGCAGTGAGGGACAGGGAGGGTACAATGAGCAGTTCTTC. Translated: CASSEGQGGYNEQFF.

This clonotype was detected ten times or more. V is TRBV7-8 and J is TRBJ2-1, with 9 bases aligning to TRBD2. CDR1 and CDR2 (germline): SGHVS, FQNEAQ. This CDR3 region has 15 residues. V trimming: 5 bases; J trimming: 4 bases; junction bases outside the gene matches: 6. The CDR3 bases are TGTGCCAGCAGCAGGACTAGCGTGGGATACAATGAGCAGTTCTTC. Amino acids: CASSRTSVGYNEQFF.

This chain connects TRBV29-1 to TRBJ2-4; D possibly corresponds to TRBD2 (5 bases). The germline V gene encodes CDR1 SQVTM and CDR2 ANQGSEA. The CDR3 is made up of 13 amino acids. Trimming stripped 4 bases from V and 1 base from J, with 8 bases between. The CDR3 nucleotides are TGCAGCGTTGTTTCGGGGGCCAAAAACATTCAGTACTTC. Translation gives CSVVSGAKNIQYF.

The sample holds many counts of this clonotype. The J gene is TRBJ2-3, the V gene TRBV29-1, with D maybe TRBD2 (6 bases). The CDR3 has 13 amino acids. The V gene's germline CDR1 is SQVTM and CDR2 ANQGSEA. Trimming stripped 3 bases from V and 0 bases from J, with 7 bases between. CDR3 amino acids: CSVEGTSTDTQYF. The CDR3 bases are TGCAGCGTTGAGGGGACTAGCACAGATACGCAGTATTTT.

This clonotype was picked up many times. The chain links TRBV11-2 to TRBJ1-4; D unresolved. The germline V gene has CDR1 SGHAT and CDR2 FQNNGV. This CDR3 spans 13 amino acids. Trimming pared 6 bases from V and 8 bases from J, leaving 13 bases between. CDR3 in DNA: TGTGCCAGCAGTCGCGCAGTAAGGGAAAAACTGTTTTTT. Translation: CASSRAVREKLFF.

This clonotype was picked up many times. The chain joins TRBV2 to TRBJ2-3; no definite D call. The CDR3 has 15 amino acids. Between the trimmed V and J ends, which lost 3 bases and 2 bases, there was a span of 12 bases. Germline assignment: CDR1 SNHLY and CDR2 FYNNEI. CDR3: CASSELSLATDTQYF. In nucleotides, the CDR3 is TGTGCCAGCAGTGAGCTGTCGTTGGCCACAGATACGCAGTATTTT.

This clonotype appeared many times. The V and J genes are TRBV6-1 and TRBJ1-1, with D perhaps matching TRBD1 (5 bases). The V end was cut by 2 bases, the J end by 3 bases, with 7 bases between. The CDR3 extends over 13 amino acids. Per the germline V gene, CDR1 is MNHNS and CDR2 is SASEGT. In DNA, the CDR3 is TGTGCCAGCAGTGAAAGGGGCTACACTGAAGCTTTCTTT. Encoded protein: CASSERGYTEAFF.

This chain uses TRBV29-1 with TRBJ2-5; D possibly corresponds to TRBD1 (6 bases). Germline CDR1 and CDR2: SQVTM and ANQGSEA. The CDR3 is 13 amino acids. V shed 7 bases and J shed 4 bases, with 16 bases lying between them. CDR3: CSAKQGMIETQYF. The CDR3 DNA reads TGCAGCGCAAAACAGGGAATGATAGAGACCCAGTACTTC.

This clonotype was counted ten times or more. The chain couples TRBV10-3 to TRBJ1-1, with D perhaps matching TRBD1 (6 bases). CDR1 ENHRY and CDR2 SYGVKD come from the germline V gene. The CDR3 length is 14 residues. The ends were cut back, 4 bases at V and 4 bases at J, with 13 bases in the middle. The DNA for the CDR3 is TGTGCCATCAGTGGGGAAGGGGGGATCACTGAAGCTTTCTTT. It yields the protein CAISGEGGITEAFF.

This clonotype has a count of ten or more. This chain connects TRBV5-4 to TRBJ2-5, with no clear D. Germline values: CDR1 SGHNT, CDR2 YYREEE (reference sequence). Deletions cut 3 bases from V and 1 base from J, with 10 bases between. CDR3 length equals 14 residues. The CDR3 is CASSSAGIQETQYF. In nucleotides, the CDR3 is TGTGCCAGCAGCTCGGCCGGAATCCAAGAGACCCAGTACTTC.

In DNA, the CDR3 is TGCGCCAGCAGCCAAGATCTAACCCTACGCGGACAGTCCTCCAAGGATACGCAGTATTTT. It translates to CASSQDLTLRGQSSKDTQYF. J is TRBJ2-3 and V is TRBV4-1, with a tentative D call TRBD1 (6 bases). The CDR3 covers 20 residues. The ends were cut back, 0 bases at V and 6 bases at J, with 28 bases in the middle. Germline-derived CDR1 and CDR2 are MGHRA and YSYEKL.

This clonotype has more than one count but fewer than ten. This chain joins TRBV7-6 and TRBJ1-3, with a weak D call TRBD1 (6 bases). This CDR3 has 19 residues. CDR1 and CDR2 (germline): SGHVS, FNYEAQ. Trimming removed 0 bases from V and 0 bases from J, with 18 bases in between. DNA of the CDR3: TGTGCCAGCAGCTTAGCGAGGGGGTCGAAAAACCTCTCTGGAAACACCATATATTTT. Protein: CASSLARGSKNLSGNTIYF. The full variable domain, with the rest looked up from reference TRBV7-6 and TRBJ1-3, is GAGVSQSPRYKVTKRGQDVALRCDPISGHVSLYWYRQALGQGPEFLTYFNYEAQQDKSGLPNDRFSAERPEGSISTLTIQRTEQRDSAMYRCASSLARGSKNLSGNTIYFGEGSWLTVV.

This rearrangement joins TRBV3-1 to TRBJ2-4, with unresolved D. Between the trimmed V and J ends, which lost 3 bases and 2 bases, there was a span of 14 bases. This CDR3 is 16 amino acids long. Germline-derived CDR1 and CDR2 are LGHDT and YNNKEL (reference sequence). The CDR3 DNA reads as TGTGCCAGCAGCCAGGAACCGACGTTACCCAAAAACATTCAGTACTTC. As protein: CASSQEPTLPKNIQYF. The full variable domain, with the rest looked up from reference TRBV3-1 and TRBJ2-4, is DTAVSQTPKYLVTQMGNDKSIKCEQNLGHDTMYWYKQDSKKFLKIMFSYNNKELIINETVPNRFSPKSPDKAHLNLHINSLELGDSAVYFCASSQEPTLPKNIQYFGAGTRLSVL.

This clonotype was found many times. This chain joins TRBV12-3 or TRBV12-4 and TRBJ2-2; D could derive from TRBD1 or TRBD2 (7 bases each). The length of the CDR3 is 15 residues. With 3 bases removed from V and 4 bases from J, the gap between germline ends came to 12 bases. The DNA for the CDR3 is TGTGCCAGCAGTTTGGGGAGGGGGCGCACCGGGGAGCTGTTTTTT. Protein sequence: CASSLGRGRTGELFF.

This CDR3 is CASRGVQYEQYF. The DNA for the CDR3 is TGTGCCAGCAGGGGAGTTCAGTACGAGCAGTACTTC. The chain links TRBV28 to TRBJ2-7, with D possibly matching TRBD2 (5 bases). V shed 6 bases and J shed 4 bases, with 10 bases lying between them. Germline loops: CDR1 MDHEN, CDR2 SYDVKM. This CDR3 is built from 12 residues.

This clonotype was seen more than once but under ten times. The genes are TRBV20-1 and TRBJ1-1; TRBD1 matches 8 bases. The CDR3 contains 15 residues. Looked up from germline, CDR1 is DFQATT and CDR2 is SNEGSKA (reference sequence). V was clipped by 2 bases and J by 3 bases; unmatched bases: 8. CDR3 DNA: TGCAGTGCTAGACCAGGGGGCAATAGGGACACTGAAGCTTTCTTT. It codes for CSARPGGNRDTEAFF.

This clonotype has just a few counts. The chain couples TRBV18 to TRBJ2-3; TRBD1 might be the D (6 bases). Germline V lookup: CDR1 KGHSH, CDR2 LQKENI. The CDR3 spans 12 residues. V dropped 6 bases and J dropped 5 bases, with 9 bases sitting between them. CDR3 in DNA: TGTGCCAGCTCTTCCAGGGGAGATACGCAGTATTTT. Residues: CASSSRGDTQYF.